The T cell receptor (beta chain) described here comes from a study of blood T cell repertoires in COVID-19. Overall study context: The analysed material was cDNA or gDNA that came from T cells, B-cell-depleted T cells, or PBMCs.

Germline loops: CDR1 SGHAT, CDR2 FQDESV (reference sequence). CDR3 length: 15 residues. Trimming removed 2 bases from V and 7 bases from J; junction bases left unmatched: 9. Per the authors' pipeline: It was from reference gene primer amplification that nucleated cell counts were estimated. TCRdb's table, derived via immunoSEQ multiplex PCR, lists solely in-frame clones and lacks some. The V and J calls and clone size come from that table; D and trimming were worked out from the DNA. Of under 250,000 clones detected, just under 85% appear once; the ten largest clones hold about 8.1%. The chain is built from TRBV11-1 and TRBJ1-2, with TRBD1 identical over 8 bases. Sequenced sample: peripheral blood. The sequence derives from an elderly man with acute or convalescent COVID-19. CDR3 loop: CASSLSGQGGGGYTF. In DNA, the CDR3 is TGTGCCAGCAGCTTAAGTGGACAGGGAGGAGGTGGCTACACCTTC.